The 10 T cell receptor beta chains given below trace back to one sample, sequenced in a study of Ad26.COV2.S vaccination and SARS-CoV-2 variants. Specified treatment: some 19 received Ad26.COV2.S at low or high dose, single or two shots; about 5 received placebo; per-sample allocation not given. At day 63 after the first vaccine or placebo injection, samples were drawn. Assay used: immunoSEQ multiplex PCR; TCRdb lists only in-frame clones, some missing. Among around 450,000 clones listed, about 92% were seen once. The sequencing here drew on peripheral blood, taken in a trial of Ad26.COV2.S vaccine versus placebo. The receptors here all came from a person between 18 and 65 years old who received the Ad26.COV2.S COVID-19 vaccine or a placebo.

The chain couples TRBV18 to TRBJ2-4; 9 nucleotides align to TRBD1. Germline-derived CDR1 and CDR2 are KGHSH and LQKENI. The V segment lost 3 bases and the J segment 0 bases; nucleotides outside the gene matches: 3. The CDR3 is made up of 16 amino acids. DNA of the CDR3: TGTGCCAGCTCACCCACAGGGGGCCGAGCCAAAAACATTCAGTACTTC. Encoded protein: CASSPTGGRAKNIQYF.

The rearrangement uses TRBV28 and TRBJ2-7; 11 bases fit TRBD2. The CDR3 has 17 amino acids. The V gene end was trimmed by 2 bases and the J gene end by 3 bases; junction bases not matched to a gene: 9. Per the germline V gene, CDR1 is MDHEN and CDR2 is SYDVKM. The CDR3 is CASSLDSTSGIFYEQYF. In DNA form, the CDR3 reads TGTGCCAGCAGTTTAGATTCGACTAGCGGGATTTTCTACGAGCAGTACTTC.

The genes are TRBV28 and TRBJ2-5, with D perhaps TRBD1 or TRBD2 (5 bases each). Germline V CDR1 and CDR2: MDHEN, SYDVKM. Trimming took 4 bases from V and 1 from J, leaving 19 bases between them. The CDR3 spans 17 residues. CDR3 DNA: TGTGCCAGCAGTTCTAACGGGGCCAGGGCAATCCAAGAGACCCAGTACTTC. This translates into CASSSNGARAIQETQYF. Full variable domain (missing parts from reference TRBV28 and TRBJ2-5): DVKVTQSSRYLVKRTGEKVFLECVQDMDHENMFWYRQDPGLGLRLIYFSYDVKMKEKGDIPEGYSVSREKKERFSLILESASTNQTSMYLCASSSNGARAIQETQYFGPGTRLLVL.

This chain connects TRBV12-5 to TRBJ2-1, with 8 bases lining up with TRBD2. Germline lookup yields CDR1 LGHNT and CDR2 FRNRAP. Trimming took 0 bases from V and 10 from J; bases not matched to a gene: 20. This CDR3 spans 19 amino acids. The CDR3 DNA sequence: TGTGCTAGTGGTTTGGTAAGGGGGATCGGTAGCGGGACCCCATGGGAGCAGTTCTTC. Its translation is CASGLVRGIGSGTPWEQFF.

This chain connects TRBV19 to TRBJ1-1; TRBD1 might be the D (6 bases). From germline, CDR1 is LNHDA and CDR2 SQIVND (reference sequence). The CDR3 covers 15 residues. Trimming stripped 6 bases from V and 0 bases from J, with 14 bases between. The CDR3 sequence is CASRKRQDMNTEAFF. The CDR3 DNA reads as TGTGCCAGTAGAAAGAGACAGGACATGAACACTGAAGCTTTCTTT.

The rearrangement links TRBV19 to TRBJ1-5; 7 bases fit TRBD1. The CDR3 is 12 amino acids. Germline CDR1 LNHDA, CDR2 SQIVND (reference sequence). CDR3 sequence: CGGGTGNQPQHF. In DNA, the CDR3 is TGTGGGGGGGGGACAGGCAATCAGCCCCAGCATTTT. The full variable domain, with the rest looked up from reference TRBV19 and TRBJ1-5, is DGGITQSPKYLFRKEGQNVTLSCEQNLNHDAMYWYRQDPGQGLRLIYYSQIVNDFQKGDIAEGYSVSREKKESFPLTVTSAQKNPTAFYLCGGGTGNQPQHFGDGTRLSIL.

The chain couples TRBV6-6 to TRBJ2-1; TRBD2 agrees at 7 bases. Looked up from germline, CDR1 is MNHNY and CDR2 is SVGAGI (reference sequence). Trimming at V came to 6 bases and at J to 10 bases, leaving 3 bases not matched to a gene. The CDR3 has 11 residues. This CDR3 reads CASSWEGEQFF. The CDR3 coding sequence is TGTGCCAGCAGCTGGGAGGGAGAGCAGTTCTTC.

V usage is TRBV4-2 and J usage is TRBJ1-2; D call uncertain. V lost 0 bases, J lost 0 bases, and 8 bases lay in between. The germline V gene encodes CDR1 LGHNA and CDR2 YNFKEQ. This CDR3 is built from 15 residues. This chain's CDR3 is CASSQERSANYGYTF. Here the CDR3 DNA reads TGTGCCAGCAGCCAAGAGAGGTCAGCTAACTATGGCTACACCTTC.

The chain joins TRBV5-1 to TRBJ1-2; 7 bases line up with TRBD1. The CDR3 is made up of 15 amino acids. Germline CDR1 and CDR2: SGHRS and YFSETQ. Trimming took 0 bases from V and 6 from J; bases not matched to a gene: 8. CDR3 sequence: CASSLVPRQGNGYTF. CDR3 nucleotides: TGCGCCAGCAGCTTGGTCCCGAGACAGGGTAATGGCTACACCTTC.

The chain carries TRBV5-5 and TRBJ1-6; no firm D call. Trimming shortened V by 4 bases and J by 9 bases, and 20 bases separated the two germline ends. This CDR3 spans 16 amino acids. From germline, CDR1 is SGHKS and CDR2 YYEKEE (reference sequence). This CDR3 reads CASSLVHIPGSSPLHF. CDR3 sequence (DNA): TGTGCCAGCAGCCTCGTACACATCCCCGGGAGTTCACCCCTCCACTTT.